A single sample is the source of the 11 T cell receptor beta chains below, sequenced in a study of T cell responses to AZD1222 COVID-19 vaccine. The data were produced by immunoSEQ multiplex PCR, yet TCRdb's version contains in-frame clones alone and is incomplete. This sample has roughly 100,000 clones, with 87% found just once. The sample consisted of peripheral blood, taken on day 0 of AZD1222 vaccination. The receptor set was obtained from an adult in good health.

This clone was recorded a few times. CDR3 in amino acids: CASRRGQGNYGYTF. The CDR3 DNA reads as TGTGCCAGCAGACGTGGACAGGGGAACTATGGCTACACCTTC. The genes are TRBV6-5 and TRBJ1-2; 9 bases map to TRBD1. The CDR3 has 14 amino acids. V lost 6 bases and J lost 2; bases outside the gene matches: 4. In germline, CDR1 is MNHEY, CDR2 SVGAGI.

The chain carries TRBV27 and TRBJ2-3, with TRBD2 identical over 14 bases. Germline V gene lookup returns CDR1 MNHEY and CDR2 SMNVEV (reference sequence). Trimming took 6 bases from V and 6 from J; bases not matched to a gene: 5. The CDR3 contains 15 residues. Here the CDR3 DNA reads TGTGCCAGCAGGACTAGCGGGGGGGCCTGGGATACGCAGTATTTT. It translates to CASRTSGGAWDTQYF.

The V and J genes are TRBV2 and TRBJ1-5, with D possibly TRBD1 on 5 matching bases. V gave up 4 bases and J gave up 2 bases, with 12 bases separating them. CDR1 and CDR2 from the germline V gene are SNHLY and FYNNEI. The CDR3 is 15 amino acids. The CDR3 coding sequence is TGTGCCAGCAGTGTCGGCAGGGCGGGCAATCAGCCCCAGCATTTT. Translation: CASSVGRAGNQPQHF.

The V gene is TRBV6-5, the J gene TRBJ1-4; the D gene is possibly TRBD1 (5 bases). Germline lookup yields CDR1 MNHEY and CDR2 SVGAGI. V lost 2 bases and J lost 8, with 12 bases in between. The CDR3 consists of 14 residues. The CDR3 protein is CASSYGRVGEKLFF. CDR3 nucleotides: TGTGCCAGCAGTTACGGCAGGGTGGGGGAAAAACTGTTTTTT.

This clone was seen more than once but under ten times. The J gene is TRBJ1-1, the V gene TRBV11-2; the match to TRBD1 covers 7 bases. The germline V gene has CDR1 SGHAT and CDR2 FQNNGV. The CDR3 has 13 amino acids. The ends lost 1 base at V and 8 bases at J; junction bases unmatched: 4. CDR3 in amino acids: CASSLVWGQEAFF. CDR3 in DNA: TGTGCCAGCAGCTTAGTTTGGGGACAGGAAGCTTTCTTT.

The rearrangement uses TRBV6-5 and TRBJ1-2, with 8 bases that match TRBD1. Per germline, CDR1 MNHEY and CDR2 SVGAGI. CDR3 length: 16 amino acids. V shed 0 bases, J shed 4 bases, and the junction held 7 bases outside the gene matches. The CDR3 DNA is TGTGCCAGCAGTTACTCCTCGATGACAGGGGTCTATGGCTACACCTTC. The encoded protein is CASSYSSMTGVYGYTF.

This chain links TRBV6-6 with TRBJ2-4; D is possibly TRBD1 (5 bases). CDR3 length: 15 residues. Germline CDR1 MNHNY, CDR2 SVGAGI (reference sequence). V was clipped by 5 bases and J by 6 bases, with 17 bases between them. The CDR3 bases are TGTGCCAGCAGTGGGGCCGACACGATGGTAAACATTCAGTACTTC. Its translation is CASSGADTMVNIQYF.

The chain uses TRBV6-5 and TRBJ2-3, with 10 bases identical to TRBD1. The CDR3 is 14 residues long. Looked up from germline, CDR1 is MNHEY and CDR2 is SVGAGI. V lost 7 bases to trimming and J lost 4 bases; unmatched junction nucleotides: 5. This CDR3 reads CASKRGQGSDTQYF. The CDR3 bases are TGTGCCAGCAAGAGGGGACAGGGGTCAGATACGCAGTATTTT.

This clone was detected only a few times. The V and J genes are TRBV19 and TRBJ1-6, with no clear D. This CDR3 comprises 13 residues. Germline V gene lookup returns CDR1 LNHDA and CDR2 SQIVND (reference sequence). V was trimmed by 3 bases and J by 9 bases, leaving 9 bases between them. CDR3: CASSIYGVSPLHF. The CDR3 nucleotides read TGTGCCAGTAGTATTTATGGGGTTTCACCCCTCCACTTT.

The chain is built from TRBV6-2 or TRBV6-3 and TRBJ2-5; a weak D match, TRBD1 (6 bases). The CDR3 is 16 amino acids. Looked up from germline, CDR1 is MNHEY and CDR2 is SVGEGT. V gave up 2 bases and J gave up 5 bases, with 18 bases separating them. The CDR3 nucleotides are TGTGCCAGCAGTTACACTTTTAACAGGGTTCGGGAGACCCAGTACTTC. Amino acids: CASSYTFNRVRETQYF.

CDR3 coding DNA: TGTGCCAGCAGCCCCGGGGGAGGGCAAGAGACCCAGTACTTC. It specifies CASSPGGGQETQYF. The chain links TRBV3-1 (or the pseudogene TRBV3-2) to TRBJ2-5; 7 bases are a match to TRBD2. The germline V gene has CDR1 LGHDT and CDR2 YNNKEL (reference sequence). V shed 4 bases, J shed 2 bases, and the junction held 4 bases outside the gene matches. CDR3 length: 14 amino acids.